This TCR beta chain was sequenced for a study of shared clonotypes between healthy human individuals. Produced via immunoSEQ multiplex PCR; TCRdb's table is partial and in-frame only. The data contain approximately 2.4 million clones, approximately 96% of them singletons. The material sequenced was naive CD4+ T cells sorted from blood. Subset described: CD45RA+ positively selected. This receptor was identified in a man between 18 and 29 years old in good health.

CDR3 bases: TGTGCCAGCTCACCAACGGCGGTCCAAGAGACCCAGTACTTC. Its translation is CASSPTAVQETQYF. The chain carries TRBV18 and TRBJ2-5, with D uncertain. Between the trimmed V and J ends, which lost 2 bases and 1 base, there was a span of 8 bases. CDR3 length: 14 residues. The germline V gene has CDR1 KGHSH and CDR2 LQKENI.